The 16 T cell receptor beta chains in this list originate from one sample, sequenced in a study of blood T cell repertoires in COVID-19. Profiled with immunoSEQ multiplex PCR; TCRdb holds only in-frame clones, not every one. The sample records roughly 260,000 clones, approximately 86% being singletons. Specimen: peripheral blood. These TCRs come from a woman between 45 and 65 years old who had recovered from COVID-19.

The CDR3 DNA sequence: TGTGCCAGTAAAAACGGAGGGTTTAATGAAAAACTGTTTTTT. This codes for CASKNGGFNEKLFF. The chain has TRBV19 and TRBJ1-4, with D unresolved. CDR1 and CDR2 from the germline V gene are LNHDA and SQIVND (reference sequence). The CDR3 extends over 14 amino acids. Between the trimmed V and J ends, which lost 7 bases and 4 bases, there was a span of 13 bases.

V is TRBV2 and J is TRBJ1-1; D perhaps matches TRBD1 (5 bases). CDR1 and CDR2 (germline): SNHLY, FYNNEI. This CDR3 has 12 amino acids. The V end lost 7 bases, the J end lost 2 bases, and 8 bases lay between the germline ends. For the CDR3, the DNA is TGTGCCAGCAAAGGGGATAACACTGAAGCTTTCTTT. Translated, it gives CASKGDNTEAFF.

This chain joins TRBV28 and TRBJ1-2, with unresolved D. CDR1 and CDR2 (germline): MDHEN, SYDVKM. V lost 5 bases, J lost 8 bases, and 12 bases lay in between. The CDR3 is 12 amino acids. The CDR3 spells CASSRTVPGYTF. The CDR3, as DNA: TGTGCCAGCAGTAGAACAGTCCCCGGCTACACCTTC.

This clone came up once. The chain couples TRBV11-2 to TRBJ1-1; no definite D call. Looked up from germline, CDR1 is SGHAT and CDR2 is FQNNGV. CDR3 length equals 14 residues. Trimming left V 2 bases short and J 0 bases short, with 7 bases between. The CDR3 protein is CASSLQVMNTEAFF. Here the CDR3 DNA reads TGTGCCAGCAGCTTACAGGTCATGAACACTGAAGCTTTCTTT.

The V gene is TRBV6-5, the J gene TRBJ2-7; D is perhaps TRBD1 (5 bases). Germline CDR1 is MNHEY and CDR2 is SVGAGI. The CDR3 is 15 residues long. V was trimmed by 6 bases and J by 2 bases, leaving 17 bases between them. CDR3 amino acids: CASRPNRRVPYEQYF. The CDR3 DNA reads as TGTGCCAGCAGGCCTAACAGGAGAGTCCCCTACGAGCAGTACTTC.

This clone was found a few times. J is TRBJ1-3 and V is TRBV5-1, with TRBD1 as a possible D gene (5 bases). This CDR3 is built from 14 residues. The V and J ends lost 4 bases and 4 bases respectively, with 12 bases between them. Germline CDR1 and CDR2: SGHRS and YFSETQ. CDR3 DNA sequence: TGCGCCAGCAGCGTAGGGGTGGAAGGAAACACCATATATTTT. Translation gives CASSVGVEGNTIYF.

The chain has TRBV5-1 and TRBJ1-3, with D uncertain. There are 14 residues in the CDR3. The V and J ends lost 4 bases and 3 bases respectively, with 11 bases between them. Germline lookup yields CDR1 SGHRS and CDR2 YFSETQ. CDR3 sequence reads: CASSGTEGGNTIYF. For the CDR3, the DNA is TGCGCCAGCAGCGGAACGGAGGGTGGAAACACCATATATTTT.

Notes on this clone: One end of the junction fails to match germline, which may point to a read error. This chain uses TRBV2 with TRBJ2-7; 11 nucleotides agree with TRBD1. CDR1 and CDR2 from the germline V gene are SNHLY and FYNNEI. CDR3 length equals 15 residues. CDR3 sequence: CASSEGTGGLYEQYF. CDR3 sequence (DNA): TGTGCCAGCAGCGAAGGGACAGGGGGACTCTACGAGCAGTACTTC.

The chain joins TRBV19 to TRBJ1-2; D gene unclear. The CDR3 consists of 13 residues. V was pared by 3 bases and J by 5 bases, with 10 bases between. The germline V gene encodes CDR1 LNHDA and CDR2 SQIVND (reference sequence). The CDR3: CASSIGSEYGYTF. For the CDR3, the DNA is TGTGCCAGTAGTATCGGGTCAGAATATGGCTACACCTTC.

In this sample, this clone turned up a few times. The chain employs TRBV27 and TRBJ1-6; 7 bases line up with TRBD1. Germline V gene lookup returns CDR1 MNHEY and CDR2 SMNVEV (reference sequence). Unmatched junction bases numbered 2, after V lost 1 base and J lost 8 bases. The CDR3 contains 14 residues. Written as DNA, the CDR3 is TGTGCCAGCAGTTTATTGGGACAGCATTCACCCCTCCACTTT. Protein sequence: CASSLLGQHSPLHF.

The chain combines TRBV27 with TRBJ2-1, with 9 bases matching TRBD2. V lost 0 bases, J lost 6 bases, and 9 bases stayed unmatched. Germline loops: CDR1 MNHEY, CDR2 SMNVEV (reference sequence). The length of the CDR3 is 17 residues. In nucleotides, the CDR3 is TGTGCCAGCAGTTTATCCTACTCGGGCGGGGGGGGCAATGAGCAGTTCTTC. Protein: CASSLSYSGGGGNEQFF.

Here the CDR3 reads CASSQGQGHNEQFF. The CDR3 DNA sequence: TGTGCCAGCAGCCAGGGACAGGGCCACAATGAGCAGTTCTTC. V gene TRBV4-2 combines with J gene TRBJ2-1, with TRBD1 matching over 9 bases. The CDR3 covers 14 residues. V gave up 3 bases and J gave up 5 bases; unmatched junction bases: 2. Looked up from germline, CDR1 is LGHNA and CDR2 is YNFKEQ.

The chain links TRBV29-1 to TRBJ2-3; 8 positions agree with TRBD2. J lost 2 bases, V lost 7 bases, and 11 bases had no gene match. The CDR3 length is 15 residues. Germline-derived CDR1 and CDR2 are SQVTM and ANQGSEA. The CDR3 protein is CSATRGGRNTDTQYF. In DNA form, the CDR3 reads TGCAGCGCTACCCGGGGGGGTAGGAACACAGATACGCAGTATTTT.

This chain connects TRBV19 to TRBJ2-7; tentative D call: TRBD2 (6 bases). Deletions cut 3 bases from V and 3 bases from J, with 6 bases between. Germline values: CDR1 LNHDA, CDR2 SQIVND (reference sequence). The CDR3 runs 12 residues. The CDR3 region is CASSISGYEQYF. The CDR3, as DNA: TGTGCCAGTAGTATTAGCGGCTACGAGCAGTACTTC. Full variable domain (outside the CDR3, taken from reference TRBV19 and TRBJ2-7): DGGITQSPKYLFRKEGQNVTLSCEQNLNHDAMYWYRQDPGQGLRLIYYSQIVNDFQKGDIAEGYSVSREKKESFPLTVTSAQKNPTAFYLCASSISGYEQYFGPGTRLTVT.

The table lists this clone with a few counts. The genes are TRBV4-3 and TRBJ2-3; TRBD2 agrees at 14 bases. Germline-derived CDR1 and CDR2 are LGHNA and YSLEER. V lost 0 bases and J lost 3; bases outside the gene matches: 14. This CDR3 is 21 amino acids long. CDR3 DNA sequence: TGCGCCAGCAGCCAAGAAAGGGCCCGACTAGCGGGGGGGCCGCGGACAGATACGCAGTATTTT. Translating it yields CASSQERARLAGGPRTDTQYF.

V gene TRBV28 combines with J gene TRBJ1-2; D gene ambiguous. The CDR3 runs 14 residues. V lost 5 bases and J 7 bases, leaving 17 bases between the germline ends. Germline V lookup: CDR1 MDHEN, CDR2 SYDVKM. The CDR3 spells CASSPVNSEGGYTF. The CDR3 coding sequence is TGTGCCAGCAGTCCAGTTAATTCGGAGGGTGGCTACACCTTC.